Sequencing of this T cell receptor (beta chain) was carried out in a study of metastatic and nonmetastatic thyroid tumors. TCRdb recomputed clones from the PCR reads via MiXCR. The sample includes roughly 40,000 clones, 17% seen only once; the top ten take 9.9%. None of the patients had undergone any treatment ahead of thyroid surgery. The trim removed 1 base at V and 6 bases at J, leaving 11 bases unmatched. CDR3 length: 16 residues. CDR1 is SGHRS, CDR2 YFSETQ, per germline. Sequenced sample: tumor tissue. The sequence came from a female donor with papillary thyroid cancer or a benign thyroid nodule (not recorded which). Some clones in this sample may be carry-over from other donors' samples. The chain joins TRBV5-1 to TRBJ1-2; TRBD1 aligns across 8 bases. The CDR3 DNA reads TGCGCCAGCAGCTTGAGTGGCGGACAGGGAATGCATGGCTACACCTTC. Its translation is CASSLSGGQGMHGYTF.